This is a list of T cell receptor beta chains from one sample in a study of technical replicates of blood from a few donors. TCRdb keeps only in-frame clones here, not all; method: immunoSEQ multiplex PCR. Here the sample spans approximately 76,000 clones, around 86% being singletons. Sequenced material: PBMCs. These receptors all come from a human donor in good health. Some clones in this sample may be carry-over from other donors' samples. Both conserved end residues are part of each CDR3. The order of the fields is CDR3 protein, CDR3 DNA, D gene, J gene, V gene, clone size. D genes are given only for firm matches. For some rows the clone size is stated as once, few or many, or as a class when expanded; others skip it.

CDR3aa: CATWNTEAFF; CDR3nt: TGTGCCACGTGGAACACTGAAGCTTTCTTT; d_gene: -; j_gene: TRBJ1-1; v_gene: TRBV28; abundance: few
CDR3aa: CAITEGWATEAFF; CDR3nt: TGTGCCATCACAGAGGGATGGGCCACTGAAGCTTTCTTT; d_gene: -; j_gene: TRBJ1-1; v_gene: TRBV10-3; abundance: -
CDR3aa: CASSIGSYSNQPQHF; CDR3nt: TGTGCCAGTAGTATAGGGAGTTATAGCAATCAGCCCCAGCATTTT; d_gene: -; j_gene: TRBJ1-5; v_gene: TRBV19; abundance: -
CDR3aa: CASSLEAGGISYEQYF; CDR3nt: TGTGCCAGCAGCTTAGAAGCGGGAGGGATCTCCTACGAGCAGTACTTC; d_gene: TRBD2; j_gene: TRBJ2-7; v_gene: TRBV7-9; abundance: -
CDR3aa: CASSLRGTGARYTF; CDR3nt: TGTGCCAGCAGTTTACGGGGGACAGGGGCACGCTACACCTTC; d_gene: TRBD1; j_gene: TRBJ1-2; v_gene: TRBV27; abundance: once
CDR3aa: CASSSKIWGPTLDGYTF; CDR3nt: TGTGCCAGCAGCTCCAAAATCTGGGGGCCTACTTTGGATGGCTACACCTTC; d_gene: -; j_gene: TRBJ1-2; v_gene: TRBV7-8; abundance: -
CDR3aa: CASSIGQDGYTF; CDR3nt: TGTGCCAGCAGCATAGGACAGGATGGCTACACCTTC; d_gene: TRBD1; j_gene: TRBJ1-2; v_gene: TRBV5-4; abundance: -
CDR3aa: CASSQRGNYGYTF; CDR3nt: TGTGCCAGCAGCCAAAGGGGGAACTATGGCTACACCTTC; d_gene: -; j_gene: TRBJ1-2; v_gene: TRBV4-2; abundance: -
CDR3aa: CASSQEAAGQPQHF; CDR3nt: TGCGCCAGCAGCCAAGAGGCCGCGGGACAGCCCCAGCATTTT; d_gene: -; j_gene: TRBJ1-5; v_gene: TRBV4-1; abundance: -
CDR3aa: CASSKPGQKNTEAFF; CDR3nt: TGTGCCAGCAGTAAACCGGGACAGAAGAACACTGAAGCTTTCTTT; d_gene: TRBD1; j_gene: TRBJ1-1; v_gene: TRBV6-5; abundance: -
CDR3aa: CASSLQGVLGGYTF; CDR3nt: TGTGCCAGCAGCTTACAGGGTGTTTTAGGTGGCTACACCTTC; d_gene: -; j_gene: TRBJ1-2; v_gene: TRBV5-4; abundance: once
CDR3aa: CASSPRDRGPLSGANVLTF; CDR3nt: TGCGCCAGCAGCCCAAGGGACAGGGGGCCTTTGTCTGGGGCCAACGTCCTGACTTTC; d_gene: TRBD1; j_gene: TRBJ2-6; v_gene: TRBV4-3; abundance: -
CDR3aa: CASSPGDREATEAFF; CDR3nt: TGCGCCAGCAGCCCGGGGGACAGGGAGGCCACTGAAGCTTTCTTT; d_gene: TRBD1; j_gene: TRBJ1-1; v_gene: TRBV5-1; abundance: -
CDR3aa: CSARGAGGTGIETQYF; CDR3nt: TGCAGCGCCAGGGGGGCAGGGGGTACGGGGATAGAGACCCAGTACTTC; d_gene: -; j_gene: TRBJ2-5; v_gene: TRBV29-1; abundance: -
CDR3aa: CAWSVLIGRTNEKLFF; CDR3nt: TGTGCCTGGAGTGTACTTATCGGGAGAACTAATGAAAAACTGTTTTTT; d_gene: -; j_gene: TRBJ1-4; v_gene: TRBV30; abundance: few
CDR3aa: CASSVGGVWTDTQYF; CDR3nt: TGTGCCAGCAGCGTAGGGGGAGTTTGGACAGATACGCAGTATTTT; d_gene: -; j_gene: TRBJ2-3; v_gene: TRBV9; abundance: -
CDR3aa: CASSQGRTGQETQYF; CDR3nt: TGTGCCAGCAGCCAAGGGAGGACAGGACAAGAGACCCAGTACTTC; d_gene: TRBD1; j_gene: TRBJ2-5; v_gene: TRBV4-2; abundance: -
CDR3aa: CASSSMNEKLFF; CDR3nt: TGTGCCAGCAGCTCTATGAATGAAAAACTGTTTTTT; d_gene: -; j_gene: TRBJ1-4; v_gene: TRBV5-6; abundance: -
CDR3aa: CASSLGAGGRAEAFF; CDR3nt: TGCGCCAGCAGCTTGGGAGCAGGGGGTAGGGCTGAAGCTTTCTTT; d_gene: TRBD1; j_gene: TRBJ1-1; v_gene: TRBV5-1; abundance: few
CDR3aa: CASSQVITTEAFF; CDR3nt: TGCGCCAGCAGCCAAGTTATAACGACAGAAGCTTTCTTT; d_gene: -; j_gene: TRBJ1-1; v_gene: TRBV4-1; abundance: -
CDR3aa: CASSMVETPNYGYTF; CDR3nt: TGTGCCAGCAGCATGGTAGAGACTCCTAACTATGGCTACACCTTC; d_gene: -; j_gene: TRBJ1-2; v_gene: TRBV5-6; abundance: -
CDR3aa: CASSSRGETQYF; CDR3nt: TGTGCCAGCAGCTCGCGGGGGGAGACCCAGTACTTC; d_gene: TRBD2; j_gene: TRBJ2-5; v_gene: TRBV13; abundance: once
CDR3aa: CASSQEGRASPLHF; CDR3nt: TGCGCCAGCAGCCAAGAGGGGAGGGCCTCACCCCTCCACTTT; d_gene: -; j_gene: TRBJ1-6; v_gene: TRBV4-3; abundance: once
CDR3aa: CASSQASGPYNEQFF; CDR3nt: TGTGCCAGCAGCCAGGCTAGCGGACCATACAATGAGCAGTTCTTC; d_gene: TRBD2; j_gene: TRBJ2-1; v_gene: TRBV11-2; abundance: once
CDR3aa: CASSRLLAGVEQYF; CDR3nt: TGTGCCAGCAGCCGACTACTAGCGGGAGTTGAGCAGTACTTC; d_gene: TRBD2; j_gene: TRBJ2-7; v_gene: TRBV7-9; abundance: -
CDR3aa: CASSHVGDEQYF; CDR3nt: TGCGCCAGCAGCCACGTGGGCGACGAGCAGTACTTC; d_gene: -; j_gene: TRBJ2-7; v_gene: TRBV4-1; abundance: -
CDR3aa: CASSLGAGGTYEQYF; CDR3nt: TGTGCCAGCAGCTTGGGAGCGGGAGGAACCTACGAGCAGTACTTC; d_gene: TRBD2; j_gene: TRBJ2-7; v_gene: TRBV5-6; abundance: -
CDR3aa: CASSPGPSSGNTIYF; CDR3nt: TGTGCCAGCTCACCAGGGCCCAGCTCTGGAAACACCATATATTTT; d_gene: -; j_gene: TRBJ1-3; v_gene: TRBV18; abundance: -
CDR3aa: CASSQDGFTGTYGYTF; CDR3nt: TGCGCCAGCAGCCAAGATGGGTTCACAGGGACCTATGGCTACACCTTC; d_gene: -; j_gene: TRBJ1-2; v_gene: TRBV4-3; abundance: -
CDR3aa: CASTQRQETQYF; CDR3nt: TGTGCCAGCACCCAACGGCAAGAGACCCAGTACTTC; d_gene: -; j_gene: TRBJ2-5; v_gene: TRBV2; abundance: -
CDR3aa: CSARQAVGYTF; CDR3nt: TGCAGTGCTCGACAGGCAGTCGGCTACACCTTC; d_gene: -; j_gene: TRBJ1-2; v_gene: TRBV20-1; abundance: -
CDR3aa: CASSERRGNQPQHF; CDR3nt: TGTGCCAGCAGTGAAAGGAGGGGTAATCAGCCCCAGCATTTT; d_gene: -; j_gene: TRBJ1-5; v_gene: TRBV6-1; abundance: -
CDR3aa: CASSLSGFGYTF; CDR3nt: TGTGCCAGCAGCCTCTCAGGGTTCGGCTACACCTTC; d_gene: -; j_gene: TRBJ1-2; v_gene: TRBV25-1; abundance: few
CDR3aa: CASSGGQGSSPLHF; CDR3nt: TGTGCCAGCAGCGGGGGACAGGGGAGTTCACCCCTCCACTTT; d_gene: TRBD1; j_gene: TRBJ1-6; v_gene: TRBV9; abundance: -
CDR3aa: CASSQDVGGSGNIQYF; CDR3nt: TGCGCCAGCAGCCAAGATGTGGGAGGGTCGGGAAACATTCAGTACTTC; d_gene: TRBD2; j_gene: TRBJ2-4; v_gene: TRBV4-3; abundance: -
CDR3aa: CASSPTGVNSPLHF; CDR3nt: TGTGCCAGTAGCCCGACAGGAGTGAATTCACCCCTCCACTTT; d_gene: -; j_gene: TRBJ1-6; v_gene: TRBV19; abundance: once
CDR3aa: CASSQRAGGVTDTQYF; CDR3nt: TGCGCCAGCAGCCAAAGGGCTGGAGGGGTCACAGATACGCAGTATTTT; d_gene: -; j_gene: TRBJ2-3; v_gene: TRBV4-1; abundance: once
CDR3aa: CASGNGRENTEAFF; CDR3nt: TGTGCTAGTGGTAATGGCCGGGAGAACACTGAAGCTTTCTTT; d_gene: -; j_gene: TRBJ1-1; v_gene: TRBV12-5; abundance: -
CDR3aa: CASSQEGDTEAFF; CDR3nt: TGCGCCAGCAGCCAAGAGGGAGACACTGAAGCTTTCTTT; d_gene: -; j_gene: TRBJ1-1; v_gene: TRBV4-3; abundance: -
CDR3aa: CASNGGAPFQYF; CDR3nt: TGTGCCAGCAACGGGGGGGCCCCTTTCCAGTATTTT; d_gene: TRBD2; j_gene: TRBJ2-3; v_gene: TRBV5-6; abundance: -
CDR3aa: CASSGITGNDNSPLHF; CDR3nt: TGTGCCAGCAGCGGAATTACAGGGAACGATAATTCACCCCTCCACTTT; d_gene: -; j_gene: TRBJ1-6; v_gene: TRBV9; abundance: -
CDR3aa: CASSISENTGELFF; CDR3nt: TGTGCCAGCTCAATTTCAGAAAACACCGGGGAGCTGTTTTTT; d_gene: -; j_gene: TRBJ2-2; v_gene: TRBV18; abundance: once
CDR3aa: CASSLGRGSREKLFF; CDR3nt: TGTGCCAGCAGCTTAGGGAGGGGAAGTAGAGAAAAACTGTTTTTT; d_gene: -; j_gene: TRBJ1-4; v_gene: TRBV7-9; abundance: -
CDR3aa: CASSLVAGGVEQYF; CDR3nt: TGTGCCAGCAGCTTAGTAGCGGGAGGAGTCGAGCAGTACTTC; d_gene: TRBD2; j_gene: TRBJ2-7; v_gene: TRBV7-2; abundance: -
CDR3aa: CAWSVWEGKATNEKLFF; CDR3nt: TGTGCCTGGAGTGTATGGGAGGGGAAAGCAACTAATGAAAAACTGTTTTTT; d_gene: -; j_gene: TRBJ1-4; v_gene: TRBV30; abundance: -
CDR3aa: CASSEQLEGYTF; CDR3nt: TGTGCCAGCAGTGAACAATTGGAGGGCTACACCTTC; d_gene: -; j_gene: TRBJ1-2; v_gene: TRBV2; abundance: -